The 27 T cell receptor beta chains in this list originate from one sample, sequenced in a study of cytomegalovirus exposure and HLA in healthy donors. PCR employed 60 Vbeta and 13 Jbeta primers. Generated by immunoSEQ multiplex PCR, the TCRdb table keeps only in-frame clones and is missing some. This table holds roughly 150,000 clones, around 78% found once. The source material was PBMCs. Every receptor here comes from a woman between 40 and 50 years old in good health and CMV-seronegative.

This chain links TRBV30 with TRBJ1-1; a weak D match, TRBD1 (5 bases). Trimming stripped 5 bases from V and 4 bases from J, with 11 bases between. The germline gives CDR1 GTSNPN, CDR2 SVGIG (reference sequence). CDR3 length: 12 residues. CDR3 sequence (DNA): TGTGCCTGGTGGACTAGGGGCACTGAAGCTTTCTTT. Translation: CAWWTRGTEAFF. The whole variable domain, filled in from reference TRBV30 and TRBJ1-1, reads SQTIHQWPATLVQPVGSPLSLECTVEGTSNPNLYWYRQAAGRGLQLLFYSVGIGQISSEVPQNLSASRPQDRQFILSSKKLLLSDSGFYLCAWWTRGTEAFFGQGTRLTVV.

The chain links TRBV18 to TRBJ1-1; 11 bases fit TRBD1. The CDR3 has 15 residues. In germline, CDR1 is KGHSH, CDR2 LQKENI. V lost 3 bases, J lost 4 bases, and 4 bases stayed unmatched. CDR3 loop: CASSPWDRGSTEAFF. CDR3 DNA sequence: TGTGCCAGCTCACCTTGGGACAGGGGGAGCACTGAAGCTTTCTTT.

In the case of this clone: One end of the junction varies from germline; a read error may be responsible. CDR3 sequence (DNA): TGTGCCTGGAGTTATTCAGGGGACCTACGCTTT. It codes for CAWSYSGDLRF. V usage is TRBV30 and J usage is TRBJ2-7; a possible D gene is TRBD1 (6 bases). The CDR3 is 11 residues long. CDR1 GTSNPN and CDR2 SVGIG come from the germline V gene (reference sequence).

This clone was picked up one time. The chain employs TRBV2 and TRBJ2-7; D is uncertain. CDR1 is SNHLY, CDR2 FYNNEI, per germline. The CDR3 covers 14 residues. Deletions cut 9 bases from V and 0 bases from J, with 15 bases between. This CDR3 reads CARALKRTSYEQYF. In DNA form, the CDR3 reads TGTGCCAGGGCCCTAAAGCGAACCTCCTACGAGCAGTACTTC.

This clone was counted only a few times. The CDR3 nucleotides read TGTGCCATCACTTCTAGTGGGAACACTGAAGCTTTCTTT. Protein sequence: CAITSSGNTEAFF. The chain combines TRBV10-3 with TRBJ1-1, with D uncertain. Between the trimmed V and J ends, which lost 7 bases and 1 base, there was a span of 10 bases. The CDR3 length is 13 residues. CDR1 is ENHRY, CDR2 SYGVKD, per germline.

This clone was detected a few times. CDR3 coding DNA: TGCGCCAGCAGCTTCCAGCGGGGTCTAATAGACGAGCAGTACTTC. This encodes CASSFQRGLIDEQYF. The V call is TRBV5-1, the J call TRBJ2-7; TRBD2 matches at 7 bases. The CDR3 is 15 residues long. V gave up 2 bases and J gave up 5 bases; unmatched junction bases: 10. Germline loops: CDR1 SGHRS, CDR2 YFSETQ.

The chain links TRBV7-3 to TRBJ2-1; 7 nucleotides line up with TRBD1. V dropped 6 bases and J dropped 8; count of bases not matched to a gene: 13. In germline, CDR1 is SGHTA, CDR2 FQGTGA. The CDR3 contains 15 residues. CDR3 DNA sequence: TGTGCCAGCAGTTTTACGACAGGGATGTTTGATGAGCAGTTCTTC. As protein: CASSFTTGMFDEQFF.

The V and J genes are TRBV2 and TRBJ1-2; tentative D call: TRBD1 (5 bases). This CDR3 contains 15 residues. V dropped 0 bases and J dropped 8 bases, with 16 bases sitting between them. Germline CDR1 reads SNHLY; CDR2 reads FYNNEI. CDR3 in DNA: TGTGCCAGCAGTGAAGCTAGCGGGGGGTTCAAGGGCTACACCTTC. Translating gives CASSEASGGFKGYTF.

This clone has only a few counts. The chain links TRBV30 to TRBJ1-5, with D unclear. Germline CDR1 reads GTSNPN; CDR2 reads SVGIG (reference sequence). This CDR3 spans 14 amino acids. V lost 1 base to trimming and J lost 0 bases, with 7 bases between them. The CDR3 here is CAWSAGDSNQPQHF. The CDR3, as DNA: TGTGCCTGGAGTGCCGGGGATAGCAATCAGCCCCAGCATTTT. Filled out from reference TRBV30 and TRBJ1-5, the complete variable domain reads SQTIHQWPATLVQPVGSPLSLECTVEGTSNPNLYWYRQAAGRGLQLLFYSVGIGQISSEVPQNLSASRPQDRQFILSSKKLLLSDSGFYLCAWSAGDSNQPQHFGDGTRLSIL.

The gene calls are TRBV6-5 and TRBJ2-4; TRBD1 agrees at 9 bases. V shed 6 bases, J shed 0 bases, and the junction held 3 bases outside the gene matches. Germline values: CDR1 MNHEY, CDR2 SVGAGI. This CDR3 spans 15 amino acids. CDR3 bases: TGTGCCAGCAGGCGGACAGGGGAAGCCAAAAACATTCAGTACTTC. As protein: CASRRTGEAKNIQYF.

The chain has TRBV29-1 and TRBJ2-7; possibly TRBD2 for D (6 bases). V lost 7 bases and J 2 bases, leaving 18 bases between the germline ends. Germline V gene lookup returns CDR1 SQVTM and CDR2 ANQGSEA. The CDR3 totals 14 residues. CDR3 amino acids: CSAQSGGVTYEQYF. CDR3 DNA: TGCAGCGCCCAATCAGGCGGGGTTACCTACGAGCAGTACTTC.

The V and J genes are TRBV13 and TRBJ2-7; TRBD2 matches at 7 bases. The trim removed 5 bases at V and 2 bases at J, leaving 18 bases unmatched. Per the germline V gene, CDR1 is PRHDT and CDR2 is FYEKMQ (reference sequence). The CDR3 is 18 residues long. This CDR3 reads CASSLGFLGGSSTYEQYF. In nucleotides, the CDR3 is TGTGCCAGCAGCCTTGGGTTCCTTGGCGGGAGTAGTACCTACGAGCAGTACTTC.

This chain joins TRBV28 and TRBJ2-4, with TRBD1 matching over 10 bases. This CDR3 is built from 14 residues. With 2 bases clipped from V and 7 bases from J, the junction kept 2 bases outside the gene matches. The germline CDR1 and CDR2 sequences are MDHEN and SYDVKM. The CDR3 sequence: CASSLMGQGNIQYF. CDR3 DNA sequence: TGTGCCAGCAGTTTAATGGGACAGGGGAACATTCAGTACTTC.

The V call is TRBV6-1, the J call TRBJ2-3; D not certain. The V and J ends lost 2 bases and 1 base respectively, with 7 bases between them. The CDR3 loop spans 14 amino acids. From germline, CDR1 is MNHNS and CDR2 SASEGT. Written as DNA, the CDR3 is TGTGCCAGCAGTGAAACTTCGGGCACAGATACGCAGTATTTT. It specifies CASSETSGTDTQYF.

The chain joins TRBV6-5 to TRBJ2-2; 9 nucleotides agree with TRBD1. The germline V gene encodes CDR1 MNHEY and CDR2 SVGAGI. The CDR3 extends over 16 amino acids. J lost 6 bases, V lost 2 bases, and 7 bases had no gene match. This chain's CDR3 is CASSYTRRQGAGELFF. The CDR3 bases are TGTGCCAGCAGTTACACGAGAAGACAGGGGGCCGGGGAGCTGTTTTTT.

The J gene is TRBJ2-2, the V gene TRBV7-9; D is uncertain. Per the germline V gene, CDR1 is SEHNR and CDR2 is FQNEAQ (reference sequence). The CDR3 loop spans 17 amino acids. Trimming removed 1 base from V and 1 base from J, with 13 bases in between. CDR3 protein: CASSLGSQVLNTGELFF. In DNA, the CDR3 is TGTGCCAGCAGCTTAGGAAGTCAGGTTCTGAACACCGGGGAGCTGTTTTTT.

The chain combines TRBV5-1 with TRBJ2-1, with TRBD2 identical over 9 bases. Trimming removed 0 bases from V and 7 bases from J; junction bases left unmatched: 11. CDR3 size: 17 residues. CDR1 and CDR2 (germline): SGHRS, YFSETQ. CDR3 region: CASSLVSLAGWWNEQFF. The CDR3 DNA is TGCGCCAGCAGCTTGGTATCGCTAGCGGGATGGTGGAATGAGCAGTTCTTC. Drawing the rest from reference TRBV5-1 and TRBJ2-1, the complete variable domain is KAGVTQTPRYLIKTRGQQVTLSCSPISGHRSVSWYQQTPGQGLQFLFEYFSETQRNKGNFPGRFSGRQFSNSRSEMNVSTLELGDSALYLCASSLVSLAGWWNEQFFGPGTRLTVL.

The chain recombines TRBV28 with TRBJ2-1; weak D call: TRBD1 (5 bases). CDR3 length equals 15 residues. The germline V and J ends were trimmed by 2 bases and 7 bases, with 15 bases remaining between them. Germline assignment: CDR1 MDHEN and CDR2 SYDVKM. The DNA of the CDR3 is TGTGCCAGCAGTTTACCACAAACGACAGAAAATGAGCAGTTCTTC. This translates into CASSLPQTTENEQFF.

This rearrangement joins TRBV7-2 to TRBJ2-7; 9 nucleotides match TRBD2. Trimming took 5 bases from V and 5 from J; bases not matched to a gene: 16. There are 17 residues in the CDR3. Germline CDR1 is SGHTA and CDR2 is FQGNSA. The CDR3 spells CASSILPSGTGGHEQYF. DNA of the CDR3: TGTGCCAGCAGCATTCTTCCTAGCGGGACCGGGGGTCACGAGCAGTACTTC.

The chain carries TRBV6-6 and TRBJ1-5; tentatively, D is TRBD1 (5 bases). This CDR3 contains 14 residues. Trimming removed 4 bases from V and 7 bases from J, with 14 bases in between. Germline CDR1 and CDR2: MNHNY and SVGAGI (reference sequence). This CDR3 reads CASSFNRRGQPQHF. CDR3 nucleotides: TGTGCCAGCAGTTTTAATCGCCGGGGGCAGCCCCAGCATTTT.

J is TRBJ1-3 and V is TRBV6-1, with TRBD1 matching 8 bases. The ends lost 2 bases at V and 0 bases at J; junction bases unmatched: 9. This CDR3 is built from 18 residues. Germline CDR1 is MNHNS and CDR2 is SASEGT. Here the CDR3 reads CASSEWATGASSGNTIYF. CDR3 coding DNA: TGTGCCAGCAGTGAATGGGCGACAGGGGCCTCCTCTGGAAACACCATATATTTT.

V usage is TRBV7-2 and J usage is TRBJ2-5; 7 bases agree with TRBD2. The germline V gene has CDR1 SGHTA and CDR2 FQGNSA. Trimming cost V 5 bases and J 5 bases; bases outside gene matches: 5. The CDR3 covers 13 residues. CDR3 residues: CASSPVGGETQYF. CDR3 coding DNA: TGTGCCAGCAGCCCCGTGGGGGGGGAGACCCAGTACTTC.

CDR3 sequence (DNA): TGTGCCAGCAGCCCCGGGATCCTCATGGGCGCTTGGGAGCAGTTCTTC. It yields the protein CASSPGILMGAWEQFF. The rearrangement uses TRBV14 and TRBJ2-1, with D tentatively TRBD2 (5 bases). V lost 4 bases and J lost 10, with 23 bases in between. The CDR3 consists of 16 residues. CDR1 and CDR2 (germline): SGHDN, FVKESK. Variable domain in full (rest from reference TRBV14 and TRBJ2-1): EAGVTQFPSHSVIEKGQTVTLRCDPISGHDNLYWYRRVMGKEIKFLLHFVKESKQDESGMPNNRFLAERTGGTYSTLKVQPAELEDSGVYFCASSPGILMGAWEQFFGPGTRLTVL.

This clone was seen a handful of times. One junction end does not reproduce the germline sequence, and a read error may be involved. The CDR3 is CASSLAGVAGELFF. The CDR3 DNA sequence: TGTGCTAGCAGCTTGGCGGGAGTGGCCGGGGAGCTGTTTTTT. The V gene is TRBV7-7, the J gene TRBJ2-2, with TRBD2 identical over 7 bases. There are 14 residues in the CDR3. Germline V gives CDR1 SSHAT, CDR2 FNYEAQ (reference sequence). Full variable domain (remainder filled in from reference TRBV7-7 and TRBJ2-2): GAGVSQSPRYKVTKRGQDVTLRCDPISSHATLYWYQQALGQGPEFLTYFNYEAQPDKSGLPSDRFSAERPEGSISTLTIQRTEQRDSAMYRCASSLAGVAGELFFGEGSRLTVL.

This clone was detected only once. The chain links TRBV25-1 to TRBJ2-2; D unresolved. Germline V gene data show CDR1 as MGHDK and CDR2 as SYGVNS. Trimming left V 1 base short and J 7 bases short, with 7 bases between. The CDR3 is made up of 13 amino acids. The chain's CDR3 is CASSELPGGELFF. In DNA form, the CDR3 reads TGTGCCAGCAGTGAATTACCGGGCGGGGAGCTGTTTTTT. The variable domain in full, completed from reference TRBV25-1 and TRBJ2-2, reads EADIYQTPRYLVIGTGKKITLECSQTMGHDKMYWYQQDPGMELHLIHYSYGVNSTEKGDLSSESTVSRIRTEHFPLTLESARPSHTSQYLCASSELPGGELFFGEGSRLTVL.

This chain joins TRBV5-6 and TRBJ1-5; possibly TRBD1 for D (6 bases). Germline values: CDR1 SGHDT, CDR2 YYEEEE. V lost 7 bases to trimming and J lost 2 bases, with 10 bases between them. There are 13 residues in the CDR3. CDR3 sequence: CASGRGGNQPQHF. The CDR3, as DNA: TGTGCCAGCGGGAGGGGGGGCAATCAGCCCCAGCATTTT.

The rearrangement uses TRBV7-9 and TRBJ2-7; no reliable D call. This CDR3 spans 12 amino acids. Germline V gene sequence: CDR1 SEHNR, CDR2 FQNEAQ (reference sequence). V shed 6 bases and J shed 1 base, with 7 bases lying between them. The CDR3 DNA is TGTGCCAGCAGAGAGGAGTCCTACGAGCAGTACTTC. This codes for CASREESYEQYF.